The present T cell receptor (beta chain) was sequenced within a study of control samples from healthy donors and cancer patients. The method was immunoSEQ multiplex PCR; TCRdb's version includes in-frame clones alone and lacks a portion of them. The sample yields about 180,000 clones, nearly 90% seen once. Germline-derived CDR1 and CDR2 are MGHDK and SYGVNS. CDR3 length: 13 residues. Trimming shortened V by 3 bases and J by 10 bases, and 15 bases separated the two germline ends. The origin of this receptor is a woman between 50 and 59 years old in good health. The specimen sequenced was blood. This chain uses TRBV25-1 with TRBJ1-1; D not certain. In DNA, the CDR3 is TGTGCCAGCAGTGAGCCCTGGGCGGTGGCAGCTTTCTTT. Translation gives CASSEPWAVAAFF.